A single sample gave rise to the 22 T cell receptor beta chains below, sequenced in a study of blood T cell repertoires in COVID-19. The assay was immunoSEQ multiplex PCR, and TCRdb's table has in-frame clones only and misses some. The data show about 88,000 clones, roughly 87% seen once. The sequencing input was peripheral blood. These TCRs come from a woman of 80 years or more with active COVID-19.

This chain joins TRBV24-1 and TRBJ2-5, with 8 bases aligning to TRBD1. The CDR3 has 14 amino acids. Germline CDR1 reads KGHDR; CDR2 reads SFDVKD. The trim removed 3 bases at V and 5 bases at J, leaving 4 bases unmatched. CDR3 protein: CATSDPRDRETQYF. DNA of the CDR3: TGTGCCACCAGTGATCCCCGGGACAGGGAGACCCAGTACTTC.

This chain uses TRBV18 with TRBJ2-7; 7 bases map to TRBD1. The CDR3 runs 14 residues. The junction had 2 bases not matched to a gene; V was cut back by 1 base and J by 2 bases. Germline CDR1 reads KGHSH; CDR2 reads LQKENI. The CDR3 region is CASSPLGTAYEQYF. The DNA of the CDR3 is TGTGCCAGCTCACCACTAGGGACAGCCTACGAGCAGTACTTC.

Written as DNA, the CDR3 is TGTGCCAGTATCCAACAGGGGCATGGCTACACCTTC. Amino acids: CASIQQGHGYTF. The chain uses TRBV19 and TRBJ1-2, with 7 bases matching TRBD1. CDR1 is LNHDA, CDR2 SQIVND, per germline (reference sequence). The CDR3 totals 12 residues. The V and J ends lost 7 bases and 6 bases, in that order; junction bases with no gene match: 5.

V is TRBV3-1 (or the pseudogene TRBV3-2) and J is TRBJ1-3, with D maybe TRBD1 (5 bases). The V end was cut by 3 bases, the J end by 6 bases, with 9 bases between. The CDR3 consists of 13 residues. The germline CDR1 and CDR2 sequences are LGHDT and YNNKEL (reference sequence). CDR3 loop: CASSHGGANTIYF. Written as DNA, the CDR3 is TGTGCCAGCAGCCACGGTGGGGCAAACACCATATATTTT.

The chain is built from TRBV3-1 (or the pseudogene TRBV3-2) and TRBJ1-2, with TRBD1 matching over 8 bases. The CDR3 length is 15 residues. Trimming took 1 base from V and 2 from J; bases not matched to a gene: 3. Per the germline V gene, CDR1 is LGHDT and CDR2 is YNNKEL (reference sequence). DNA of the CDR3: TGTGCCAGCAGCCAAGTGTACAGGGGGAACTATGGCTACACCTTC. Its translation: CASSQVYRGNYGYTF.

CDR3 DNA: TGTGCCAGCAGCTTAGTACTAGCGGGAGGGGGGCTGAGTGAGCAGTTCTTC. Amino acids: CASSLVLAGGGLSEQFF. V is TRBV7-6 and J is TRBJ2-1; TRBD2 matches at 13 bases. From germline, CDR1 is SGHVS and CDR2 FNYEAQ. V shed 1 base, J shed 9 bases, and the junction held 9 bases outside the gene matches. The CDR3 runs 17 residues.

The chain combines TRBV30 with TRBJ2-5, with D tentatively TRBD1 (5 bases). Germline CDR1 is GTSNPN and CDR2 is SVGIG (reference sequence). The CDR3 spans 12 residues. Trimming shortened V by 1 base and J by 4 bases, and 7 bases separated the two germline ends. This chain's CDR3 is CAWSAGRETQYF. In nucleotides, the CDR3 is TGTGCCTGGAGTGCAGGGCGAGAGACCCAGTACTTC.

This sequence joins TRBV7-3 and TRBJ2-6, with a tentative D call TRBD1 (5 bases). The V and J ends lost 1 base and 4 bases respectively, with 11 bases between them. The length of the CDR3 is 16 residues. The germline gives CDR1 SGHTA, CDR2 FQGTGA. Written as DNA, the CDR3 is TGTGCCAGCAGCTTAATGCAGGGTTACGGGGCCAACGTCCTGACTTTC. This codes for CASSLMQGYGANVLTF.

V is TRBV24-1 and J is TRBJ2-3, with D perhaps TRBD2 (6 bases). V was shortened by 5 bases and J by 1 base, with 15 bases between the two germline ends. CDR3 length: 16 residues. The germline V gene has CDR1 KGHDR and CDR2 SFDVKD. The CDR3 spells CATSALSGYGTDTQYF. The CDR3 DNA reads as TGTGCCACCAGTGCCCTAAGCGGGTACGGCACAGATACGCAGTATTTT.

V gene TRBV10-3 combines with J gene TRBJ2-3, with D perhaps matching TRBD2 (7 bases). The germline V gene encodes CDR1 ENHRY and CDR2 SYGVKD. This CDR3 comprises 13 residues. The ends were cut back, 6 bases at V and 3 bases at J, with 10 bases in the middle. The CDR3 DNA reads TGTGCCATCAGGGGGGGGCGAACAGATACGCAGTATTTT. Translation: CAIRGGRTDTQYF.

This clone appeared a few times. This chain connects TRBV19 to TRBJ1-1, with D possibly matching TRBD1 (5 bases). The germline V and J ends were trimmed by 0 bases and 4 bases, with 9 bases remaining between them. The germline V gene encodes CDR1 LNHDA and CDR2 SQIVND (reference sequence). The CDR3 has 14 residues. The CDR3 sequence is CASSIDYGGTEAFF. For the CDR3, the DNA is TGTGCCAGTAGTATAGATTACGGGGGCACTGAAGCTTTCTTT.

The V gene is TRBV5-1, the J gene TRBJ2-2, with a weak D call TRBD1 (5 bases). The CDR3 extends over 14 amino acids. The V gene's germline CDR1 is SGHRS and CDR2 YFSETQ. The V and J ends lost 0 bases and 6 bases respectively, with 9 bases between them. The DNA for the CDR3 is TGCGCCAGCAGCTTGGACAGGCTCGCCGGGGAGCTGTTTTTT. As protein: CASSLDRLAGELFF. The full variable domain, rest sourced from reference TRBV5-1 and TRBJ2-2, is KAGVTQTPRYLIKTRGQQVTLSCSPISGHRSVSWYQQTPGQGLQFLFEYFSETQRNKGNFPGRFSGRQFSNSRSEMNVSTLELGDSALYLCASSLDRLAGELFFGEGSRLTVL.

The V and J genes are TRBV13 and TRBJ2-1; maybe TRBD2 (6 bases). The CDR3 contains 14 residues. The germline V and J ends were trimmed by 5 bases and 4 bases, with 12 bases remaining between them. The germline V gene has CDR1 PRHDT and CDR2 FYEKMQ (reference sequence). CDR3 sequence reads: CASSPGLLYNEQFF. As DNA, the CDR3 is TGTGCCAGCAGCCCGGGACTTCTTTACAATGAGCAGTTCTTC.

This clone has just a few counts. The CDR3 DNA reads as TGCAGCGTCTCGACAGGGAACACTGAAGCTTTCTTT. It yields the protein CSVSTGNTEAFF. V is TRBV29-1 and J is TRBJ1-1; the D gene is possibly TRBD1 (6 bases). CDR3 length: 12 residues. V was clipped by 6 bases and J by 1 base, with 9 bases between them. In germline, CDR1 is SQVTM, CDR2 ANQGSEA. The variable domain in full, completed from reference TRBV29-1 and TRBJ1-1, reads SAVISQKPSRDICQRGTSLTIQCQVDSQVTMMFWYRQQPGQSLTLIATANQGSEATYESGFVIDKFPISRPNLTFSTLTVSNMSPEDSSIYLCSVSTGNTEAFFGQGTRLTVV.

The V call is TRBV7-9, the J call TRBJ2-1, with 12 positions matching TRBD2. Germline-derived CDR1 and CDR2 are SEHNR and FQNEAQ (reference sequence). V lost 2 bases, J lost 7 bases, and 6 bases stayed unmatched. The CDR3 is 16 amino acids. CDR3 nucleotides: TGTGCCAGCAGCTTACGACTAGCGGGAGAGGGGAATGAGCAGTTCTTC. It codes for CASSLRLAGEGNEQFF.

The chain combines TRBV21-1 with TRBJ1-5. TRBV21-1 is classified as a pseudogene. This CDR3 region has 16 residues. CDR3 nucleotide sequence: TGTGCCAGCAGCAAACGGGGGAGGGGAAACAATCAGCCCCAGCATTTT. It translates to CASSKRGRGNNQPQHF.

The chain combines TRBV10-3 with TRBJ1-6, with 10 positions matching TRBD1. Germline V gene lookup returns CDR1 ENHRY and CDR2 SYGVKD. This CDR3 comprises 15 residues. With 4 bases clipped from V and 8 bases from J, the junction kept 5 bases outside the gene matches. The chain's CDR3 is CAISATGTGDSPLHF. As DNA, the CDR3 is TGTGCCATCAGTGCCACCGGGACAGGGGATTCACCCCTCCACTTT.

The chain carries TRBV6-2 or TRBV6-3 and TRBJ2-7; 8 bases are shared with TRBD1. Per germline, CDR1 MNHEY and CDR2 SVGEGT. Trimming took 5 bases from V and 0 from J; bases not matched to a gene: 6. This CDR3 contains 15 residues. The CDR3 loop reads CASSIPGGASYEQYF. The CDR3 nucleotides are TGTGCCAGCAGTATTCCAGGGGGCGCCTCCTACGAGCAGTACTTC.

The chain has TRBV6-6 and TRBJ2-7, with D possibly TRBD1 on 5 matching bases. V lost 5 bases, J lost 3 bases, and 8 bases lay in between. Germline-derived CDR1 and CDR2 are MNHNY and SVGAGI (reference sequence). This CDR3 spans 12 amino acids. The CDR3 DNA reads TGTGCCAGCAGTAGGACACTCTACGAGCAGTACTTC. It encodes CASSRTLYEQYF.

A note on this clone: Because the CDR3's place on the DNA is in doubt, the DNA is left out and the CDR3 is given as listed by TCRdb. V gene TRBV29-1 combines with J gene TRBJ2-5; the DNA was not used to check the table's D call, TRBD2. The V gene's germline CDR1 is SQVTM and CDR2 ANQGSEA. The CDR3 totals 14 residues, both ends included. The CDR3 sequence: CSVGVGSGRSGKYF.

The gene calls are TRBV5-1 and TRBJ2-7, with a tentative D call TRBD2 (5 bases). V dropped 0 bases and J dropped 4 bases, with 17 bases sitting between them. The germline V gene has CDR1 SGHRS and CDR2 YFSETQ. The CDR3 extends over 16 amino acids. The CDR3 DNA reads as TGCGCCAGCAGCTTGGACAGCGGAAGGGTCGGTTACGAGCAGTACTTC. It translates to CASSLDSGRVGYEQYF.

The rearrangement uses TRBV27 and TRBJ2-2; TRBD2 matches 9 bases. The CDR3 is 18 residues long. Germline assignment: CDR1 MNHEY and CDR2 SMNVEV (reference sequence). V was pared by 6 bases and J by 2 bases, with 13 bases of the junction left unmatched. CDR3 nucleotide sequence: TGTGCCAGCAGCCTTAATCCGGGACTAGCAAGAAACACCGGGGAGCTGTTTTTT. Amino acid sequence: CASSLNPGLARNTGELFF.